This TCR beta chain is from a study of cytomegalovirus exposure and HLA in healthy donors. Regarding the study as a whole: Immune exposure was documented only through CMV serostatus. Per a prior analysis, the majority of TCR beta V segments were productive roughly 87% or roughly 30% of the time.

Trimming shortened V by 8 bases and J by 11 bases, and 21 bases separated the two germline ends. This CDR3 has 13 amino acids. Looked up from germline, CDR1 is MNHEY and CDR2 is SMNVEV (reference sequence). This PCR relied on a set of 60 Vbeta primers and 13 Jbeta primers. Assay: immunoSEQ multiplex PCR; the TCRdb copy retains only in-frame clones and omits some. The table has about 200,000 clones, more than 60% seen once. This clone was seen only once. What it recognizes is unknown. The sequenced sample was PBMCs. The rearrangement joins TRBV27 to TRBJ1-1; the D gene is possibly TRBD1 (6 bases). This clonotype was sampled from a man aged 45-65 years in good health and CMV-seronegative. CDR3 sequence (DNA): TGTGCCAGCCAAGACCTAATGGGGGCCGCGGCTTTCTTT. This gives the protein CASQDLMGAAAFF.